The present entry profiles one T cell receptor beta chain with its context. This clonotype appeared a few times. Its antigen remains undetermined. Qualities for individual bases were not recorded, and no much larger clone is one base off. Preparation of the library involved PCR. These reads were obtained on an Illumina HiSeq 2500. TCR libraries were prepared with molecular barcoding, using unique molecular identifiers to normalize TCRbeta repertoire quantification. The public reads were reanalyzed by TCRdb: fastp trimming at Q25, MiXCR alignment, in-frame beta chains only. Rows with a matching CDR3 protein are joined into one entry that keeps the most common DNA and genes. Within this sample are hundreds of thousands of distinct CDR3 sequences, with around 20% of them counted one time only. Together, the top ten hold 3.3% of the sample. The data derive from a study of T-cell reconstitution after alpha-beta-depleted transplantation in children listed by TCRdb under 2016. Regarding the complete study: Using TCR repertoire profiling, the study quantitatively followed how T-cell immune reconstitution unfolded in children after TCRalphabeta/CD19-depleted allogeneic hematopoietic cell transplantation.

The sequencing here drew on PBMCs from the stem cell graft donor, taken from the stem cell graft. This TCR was recovered from a human donor who donated a stem cell graft to a child with acute lymphoblastic leukemia.

The CDR3 has the sequence CASQQGEITDTQYF. The bases are TGTGCCAGCCAGCAGGGCGAAATCACAGATACGCAGTATTTT. The sequence links TRBV2 to TRBJ2-3; the D segment could be TRBD1, given 5 matching bases. CDR1 SNHLY and CDR2 FYNNEI were looked up in the germline V gene. Between the V and J ends, shortened by 8 bases and 2 bases respectively, the junction contains 14 bases. The CDR3 spans 14 residues, from the cysteine through the phenylalanine. Only CDR3 DNA remains: 42 bases, in frame from the first base. With the portions outside the CDR3 filled from the reference TRBV2 and TRBJ2-3 genes, the complete variable region becomes EPEVTQTPSHQVTQMGQEVILRCVPISNHLYFYWYRQILGQKVEFLVSFYNNEISEKSEIFDDQFSVERPDGSNFTLKIRSTKLEDSAMYFCASQQGEITDTQYFGPGTRLTVL.